This TCR beta chain was sequenced during a study of CD8+ T cells in alopecia areata. Findings and caveats of the study: Possibly because of HLA-related factors, TCR sharing was less clear across patients than in mice. For lesional scalp, especially alopecia totalis/universalis, clonality was higher than in normal scalp.

Alopecia areata patients had lesional scalp punch biopsies and peripheral blood taken from them. From PBMCs, CD4+ and CD8+ T cells were sorted. Worth noting for this clone: The target antigen is unknown.

Germline assignment: CDR1 LNHNV and CDR2 YYDKDF (reference sequence). With 4 bases removed from V and 0 bases from J, the gap between germline ends came to 4 bases. CDR3 size: 13 residues. Extracted RNA was reverse transcribed, and the resulting cDNA served as sequencing template. Repertoires were generated with immunoSEQ multiplex PCR, while TCRdb's copy carries only in-frame clones and drops some. The sample holds 90,000 to 120,000 clones, 50% to 70% seen once. This chain uses TRBV15 with TRBJ1-5; D not resolved. The clonotype comes from a human donor with alopecia areata. The sample was NKG2D-low CD8+ T cells sorted from blood. This CDR3 reads CATSISSNQPQHF. The CDR3 bases are TGTGCCACCAGCATCAGTAGCAATCAGCCCCAGCATTTT.